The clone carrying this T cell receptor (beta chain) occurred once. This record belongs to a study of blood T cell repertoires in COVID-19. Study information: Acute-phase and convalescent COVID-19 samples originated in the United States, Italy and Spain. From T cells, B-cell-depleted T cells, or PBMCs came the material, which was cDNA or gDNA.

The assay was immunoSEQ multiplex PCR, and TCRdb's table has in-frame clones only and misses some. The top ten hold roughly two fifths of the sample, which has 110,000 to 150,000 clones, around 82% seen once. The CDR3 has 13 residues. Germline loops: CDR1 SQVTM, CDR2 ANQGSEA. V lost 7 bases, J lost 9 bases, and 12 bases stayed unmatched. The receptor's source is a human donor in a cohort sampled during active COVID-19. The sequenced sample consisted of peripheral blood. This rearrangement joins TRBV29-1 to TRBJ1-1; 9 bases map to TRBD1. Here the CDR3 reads CSGNPGQGSQAFF. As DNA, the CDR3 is TGCAGCGGGAACCCGGGACAGGGTTCCCAAGCTTTCTTT.